Listed below are T cell receptor beta chains from one sample, sequenced in a study of low-dose radiotherapy and immunotherapy resistance in tumors. TCRdb redid the calling of the reads with MiXCR, one entry per CDR3 protein. In the table there are 75,000 to 95,000 distinct CDR3 sequences, roughly 20% of which are singletons. The material was PBMCs, obtained after low-dose radiotherapy plus immunotherapy. These receptors came from a female donor with ovarian cancer. CDR3s include the opening cysteine and the closing phenylalanine or tryptophan. A D gene is named only where the DNA matches it firmly. Size values are once, few and many counts, or a class for expanded clones, and some rows have none.

V: TRBV7-2
size: many
D: TRBD1
J: TRBJ2-1
DNA: TGTGCCAGCAGCTCGACAGGGCACAATGAGCAGTTCTTC
CDR3: CASSSTGHNEQFF

V: TRBV7-2
size: -
D: -
J: TRBJ1-5
DNA: TGTGCCAGCAGCTTTGGGACTGGTTATCAGCCCCAGCATTTT
CDR3: CASSFGTGYQPQHF

V: TRBV20-1
size: many
D: TRBD2
J: TRBJ2-7
DNA: TGCAGTGCTGGGAAGAGGACTAGCGGGTCCTACGAGCAGTACTTC
CDR3: CSAGKRTSGSYEQYF

V: TRBV20-1
size: -
D: -
J: TRBJ1-1
DNA: TGCAGTGCTAGCCGCCTGGACAGCTGGAACACTGAAGCTTTCTTT
CDR3: CSASRLDSWNTEAFF

V: TRBV18
size: many
D: TRBD1
J: TRBJ2-5
DNA: TGTGCCAGCTCACCCGGACAGGGAGCAGAGACCCAGTACTTC
CDR3: CASSPGQGAETQYF

V: TRBV18
size: many
D: -
J: TRBJ1-5
DNA: TGTGCCAGCTCACCGGAACAGGGCGGTCAGCAGCCCCAGCATTTT
CDR3: CASSPEQGGQQPQHF

V: TRBV24-1
size: many
D: TRBD2
J: TRBJ2-2
DNA: TGTGCCACCAGTGGGGCTAGCGGGGGCCTGAACACCGGGGAGCTGTTTTTT
CDR3: CATSGASGGLNTGELFF

V: TRBV19
size: many
D: TRBD1
J: TRBJ1-1
DNA: TGTGCCAGTAGTCCAAGGACAGGGAAATCGGTTGAAGCTTTCTTT
CDR3: CASSPRTGKSVEAFF

V: TRBV25-1
size: many
D: -
J: TRBJ1-2
DNA: TGTGCCAGCAGTGGACTTGTCTATGGCTACACCTTC
CDR3: CASSGLVYGYTF

V: TRBV24-1
size: many
D: TRBD1
J: TRBJ1-5
DNA: TGTGCCACCAGCCCCGACAGGGGAGGCAATCAGCCCCAGCATTTT
CDR3: CATSPDRGGNQPQHF